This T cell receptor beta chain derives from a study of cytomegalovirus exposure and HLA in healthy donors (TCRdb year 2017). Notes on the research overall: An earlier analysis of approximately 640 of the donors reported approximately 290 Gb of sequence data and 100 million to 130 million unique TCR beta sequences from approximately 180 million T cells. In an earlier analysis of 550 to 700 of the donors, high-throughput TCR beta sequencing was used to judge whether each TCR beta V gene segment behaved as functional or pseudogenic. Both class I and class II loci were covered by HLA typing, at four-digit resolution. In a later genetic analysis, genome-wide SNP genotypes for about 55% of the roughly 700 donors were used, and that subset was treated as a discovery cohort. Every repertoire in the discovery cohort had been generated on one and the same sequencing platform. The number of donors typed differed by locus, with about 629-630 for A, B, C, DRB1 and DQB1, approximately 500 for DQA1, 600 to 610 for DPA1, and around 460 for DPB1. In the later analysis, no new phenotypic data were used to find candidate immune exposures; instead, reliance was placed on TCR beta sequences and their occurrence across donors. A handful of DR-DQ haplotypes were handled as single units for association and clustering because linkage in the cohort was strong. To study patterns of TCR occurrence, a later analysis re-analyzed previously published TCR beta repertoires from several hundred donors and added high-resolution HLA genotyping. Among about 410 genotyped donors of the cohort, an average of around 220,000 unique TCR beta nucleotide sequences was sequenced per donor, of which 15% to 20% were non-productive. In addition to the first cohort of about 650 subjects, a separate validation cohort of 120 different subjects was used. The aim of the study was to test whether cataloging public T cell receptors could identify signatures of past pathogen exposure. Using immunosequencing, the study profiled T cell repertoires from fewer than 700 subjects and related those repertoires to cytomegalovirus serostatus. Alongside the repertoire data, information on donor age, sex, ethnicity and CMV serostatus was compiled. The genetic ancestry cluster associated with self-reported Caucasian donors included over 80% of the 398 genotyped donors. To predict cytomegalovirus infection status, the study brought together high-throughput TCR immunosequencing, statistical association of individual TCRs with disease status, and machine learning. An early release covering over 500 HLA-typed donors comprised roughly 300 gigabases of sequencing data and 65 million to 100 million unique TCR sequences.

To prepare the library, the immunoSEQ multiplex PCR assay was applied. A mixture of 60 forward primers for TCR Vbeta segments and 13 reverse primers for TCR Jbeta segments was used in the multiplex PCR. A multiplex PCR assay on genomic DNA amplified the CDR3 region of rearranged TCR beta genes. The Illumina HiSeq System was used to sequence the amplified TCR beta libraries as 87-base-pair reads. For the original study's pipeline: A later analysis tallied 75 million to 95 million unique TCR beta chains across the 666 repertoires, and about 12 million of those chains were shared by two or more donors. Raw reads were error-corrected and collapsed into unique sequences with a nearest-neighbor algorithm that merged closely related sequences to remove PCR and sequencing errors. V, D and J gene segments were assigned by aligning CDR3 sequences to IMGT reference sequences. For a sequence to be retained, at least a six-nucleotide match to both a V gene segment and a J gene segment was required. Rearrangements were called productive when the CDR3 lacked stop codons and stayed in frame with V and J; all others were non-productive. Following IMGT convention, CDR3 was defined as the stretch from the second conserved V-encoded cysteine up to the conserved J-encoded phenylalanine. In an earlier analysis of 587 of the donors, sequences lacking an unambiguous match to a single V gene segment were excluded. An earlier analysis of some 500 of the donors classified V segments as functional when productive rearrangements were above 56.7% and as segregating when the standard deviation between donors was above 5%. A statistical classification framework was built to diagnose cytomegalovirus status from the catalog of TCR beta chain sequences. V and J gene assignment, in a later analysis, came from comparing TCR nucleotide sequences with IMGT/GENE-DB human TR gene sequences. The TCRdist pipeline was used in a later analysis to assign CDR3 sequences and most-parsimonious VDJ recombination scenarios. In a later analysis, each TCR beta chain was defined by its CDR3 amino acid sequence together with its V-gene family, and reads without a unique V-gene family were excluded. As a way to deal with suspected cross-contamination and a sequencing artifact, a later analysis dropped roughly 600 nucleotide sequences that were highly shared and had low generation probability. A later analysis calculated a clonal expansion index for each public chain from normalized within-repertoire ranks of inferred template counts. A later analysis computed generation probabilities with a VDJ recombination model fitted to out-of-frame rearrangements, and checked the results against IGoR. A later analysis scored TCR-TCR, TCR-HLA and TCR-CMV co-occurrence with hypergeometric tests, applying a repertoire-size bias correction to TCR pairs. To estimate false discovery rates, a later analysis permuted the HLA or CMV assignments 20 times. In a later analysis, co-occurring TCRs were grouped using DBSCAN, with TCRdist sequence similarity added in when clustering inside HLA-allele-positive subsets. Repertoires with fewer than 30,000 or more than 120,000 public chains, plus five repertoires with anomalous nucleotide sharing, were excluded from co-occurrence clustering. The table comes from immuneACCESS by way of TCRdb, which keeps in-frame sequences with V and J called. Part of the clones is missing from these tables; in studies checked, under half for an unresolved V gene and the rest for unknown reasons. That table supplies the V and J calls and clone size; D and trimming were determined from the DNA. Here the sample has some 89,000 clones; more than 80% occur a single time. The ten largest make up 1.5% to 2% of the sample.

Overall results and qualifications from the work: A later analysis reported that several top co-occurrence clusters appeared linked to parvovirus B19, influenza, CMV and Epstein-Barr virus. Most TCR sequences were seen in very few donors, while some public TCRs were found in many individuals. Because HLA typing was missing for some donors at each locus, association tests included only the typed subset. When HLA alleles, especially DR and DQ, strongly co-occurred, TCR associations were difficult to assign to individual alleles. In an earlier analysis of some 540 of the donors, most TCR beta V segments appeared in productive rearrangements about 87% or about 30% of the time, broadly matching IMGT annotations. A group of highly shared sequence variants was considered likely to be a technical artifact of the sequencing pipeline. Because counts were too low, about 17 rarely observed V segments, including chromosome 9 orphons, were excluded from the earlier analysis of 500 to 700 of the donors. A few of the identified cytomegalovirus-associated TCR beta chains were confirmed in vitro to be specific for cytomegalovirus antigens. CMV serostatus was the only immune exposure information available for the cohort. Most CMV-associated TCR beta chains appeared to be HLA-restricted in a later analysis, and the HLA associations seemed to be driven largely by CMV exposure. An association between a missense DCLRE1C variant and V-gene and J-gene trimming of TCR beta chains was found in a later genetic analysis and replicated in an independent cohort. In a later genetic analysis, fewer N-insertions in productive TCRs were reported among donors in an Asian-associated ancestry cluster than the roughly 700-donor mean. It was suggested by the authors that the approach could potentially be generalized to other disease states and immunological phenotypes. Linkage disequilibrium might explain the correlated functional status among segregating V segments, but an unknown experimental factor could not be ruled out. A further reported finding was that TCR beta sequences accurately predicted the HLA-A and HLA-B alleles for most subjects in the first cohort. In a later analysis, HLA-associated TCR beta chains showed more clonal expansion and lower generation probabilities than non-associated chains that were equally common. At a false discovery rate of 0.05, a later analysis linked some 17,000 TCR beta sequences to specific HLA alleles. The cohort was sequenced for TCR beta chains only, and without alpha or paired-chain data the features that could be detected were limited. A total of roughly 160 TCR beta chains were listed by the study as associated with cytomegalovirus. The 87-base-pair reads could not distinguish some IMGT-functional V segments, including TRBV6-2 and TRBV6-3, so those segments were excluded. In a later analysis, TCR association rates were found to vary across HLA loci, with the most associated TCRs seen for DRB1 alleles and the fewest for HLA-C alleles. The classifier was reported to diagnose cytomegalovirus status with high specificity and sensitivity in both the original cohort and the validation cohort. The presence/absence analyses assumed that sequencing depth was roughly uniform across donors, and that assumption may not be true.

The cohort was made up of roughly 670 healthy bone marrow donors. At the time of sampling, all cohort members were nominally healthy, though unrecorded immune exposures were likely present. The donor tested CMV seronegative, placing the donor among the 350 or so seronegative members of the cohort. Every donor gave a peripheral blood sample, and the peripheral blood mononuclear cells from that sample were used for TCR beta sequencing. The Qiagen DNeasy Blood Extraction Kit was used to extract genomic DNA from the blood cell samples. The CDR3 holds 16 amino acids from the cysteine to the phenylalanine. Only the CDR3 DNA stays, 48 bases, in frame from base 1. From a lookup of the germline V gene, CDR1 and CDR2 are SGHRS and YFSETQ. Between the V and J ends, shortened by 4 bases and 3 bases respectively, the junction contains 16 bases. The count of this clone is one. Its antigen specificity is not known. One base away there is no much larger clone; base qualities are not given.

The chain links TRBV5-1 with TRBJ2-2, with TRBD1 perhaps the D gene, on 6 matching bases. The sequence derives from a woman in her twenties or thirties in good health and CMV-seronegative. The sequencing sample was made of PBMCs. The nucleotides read TGCGCCAGCAGCCTACAGGGCAGCGAGGACACCGGGGAGCTGTTTTTT. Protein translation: CASSLQGSEDTGELFF.